This T cell receptor beta chain was recorded in a study of T cells after somatic rescue of genetic block. This clone was detected only once. J was trimmed by 6 bases and V by 2 bases; bases with no gene match: 5. CDR1 and CDR2 (germline): SGHAT, FQNNGV. The CDR3 covers 15 residues. Sequencing was performed with immunoSEQ multiplex PCR; in TCRdb, only in-frame clones are kept and a portion is missing. The sample contains under 150,000 clones, about 89% of which appear only once. The sequence was obtained from a woman aged 18-29 years. V usage is TRBV11-2 and J usage is TRBJ2-2, with 8 bases matching TRBD2. Input material: peripheral blood mononuclear cells (PBMCs). The chain's CDR3 is CASSLYPSGSGELFF. CDR3 coding DNA: TGTGCCAGCAGCTTATACCCTAGCGGGTCCGGGGAGCTGTTTTTT.